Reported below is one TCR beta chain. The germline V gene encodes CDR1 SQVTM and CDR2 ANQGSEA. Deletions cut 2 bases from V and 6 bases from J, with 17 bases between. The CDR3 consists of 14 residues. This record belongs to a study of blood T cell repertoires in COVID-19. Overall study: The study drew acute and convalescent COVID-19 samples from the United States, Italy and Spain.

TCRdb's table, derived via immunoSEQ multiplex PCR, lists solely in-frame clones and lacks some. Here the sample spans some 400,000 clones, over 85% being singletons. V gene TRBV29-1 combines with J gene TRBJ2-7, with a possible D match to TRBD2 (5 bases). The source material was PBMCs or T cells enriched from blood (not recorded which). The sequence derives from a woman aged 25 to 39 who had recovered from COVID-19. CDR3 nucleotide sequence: TGCAGCGTTGAAAGTGCTAGGGTAGGAGGCGAGCAGTACTTC. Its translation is CSVESARVGGEQYF.